A single sample gave rise to the 26 T cell receptor beta chains below, sequenced in a study of blood T cell repertoires in COVID-19. Data came from immunoSEQ multiplex PCR; TCRdb stores just in-frame clones and leaves some out. The sample has some 270,000 clones, 80% to 90% seen once. Sequenced: peripheral blood. These receptors originate from a man aged 30 to 45 with acute or convalescent COVID-19.

CDR3 bases: TGTGCCAGCAGTCCCCAACGGAGAAGATATGGCTACACCTTC. Protein: CASSPQRRRYGYTF. The chain uses TRBV27 and TRBJ1-2, with D uncertain. CDR3 length equals 14 residues. V lost 5 bases and J lost 5, with 15 bases in between. Germline V CDR1 and CDR2: MNHEY, SMNVEV (reference sequence).

CDR3 nucleotides: TGCGCCAGCAGCTTGGAGGGACAGGGTGGAGATACGCAGTATTTT. This gives the protein CASSLEGQGGDTQYF. The chain employs TRBV5-1 and TRBJ2-3; 9 nucleotides line up with TRBD1. V trimming: 0 bases; J trimming: 5 bases; junction bases outside the gene matches: 4. CDR3 length: 15 residues. CDR1 is SGHRS, CDR2 YFSETQ, per germline.

The gene calls are TRBV7-2 and TRBJ2-1; D perhaps matches TRBD2 (5 bases). V lost 1 base, J lost 6 bases, and 13 bases lay in between. Germline lookup yields CDR1 SGHTA and CDR2 FQGNSA. The CDR3 is made up of 15 amino acids. Written as DNA, the CDR3 is TGTGCCAGCAGCTTAGGCTTCCTTCGGGGCAATGAGCAGTTCTTC. It is translated as CASSLGFLRGNEQFF.

The genes are TRBV30 and TRBJ2-6; TRBD1 is a possible D gene (5 bases). V was trimmed by 4 bases and J by 0 bases, leaving 7 bases between them. This CDR3 comprises 14 residues. Germline V gene sequence: CDR1 GTSNPN, CDR2 SVGIG (reference sequence). The CDR3: CAWNRISGANVLTF. The CDR3 DNA sequence: TGTGCCTGGAACAGGATCTCTGGGGCCAACGTCCTGACTTTC. Looking up the rest from reference TRBV30 and TRBJ2-6 gives the full variable domain: SQTIHQWPATLVQPVGSPLSLECTVEGTSNPNLYWYRQAAGRGLQLLFYSVGIGQISSEVPQNLSASRPQDRQFILSSKKLLLSDSGFYLCAWNRISGANVLTFGAGSRLTVL.

The CDR3 DNA reads TGTGCCACCAGGAAGACTAGCGGGAGTTCCAATGAGCAGTTCTTC. This encodes CATRKTSGSSNEQFF. The chain combines TRBV24-1 with TRBJ2-1; 12 bases agree with TRBD2. CDR3 length equals 15 residues. Germline loops: CDR1 KGHDR, CDR2 SFDVKD. J gave up 6 bases and V 7 bases, and 6 bases lay outside the gene matches.

The rearrangement links TRBV5-1 to TRBJ1-1, with TRBD1 identical over 9 bases. The ends lost 0 bases at V and 1 base at J; junction bases unmatched: 1. From germline, CDR1 is SGHRS and CDR2 YFSETQ. The CDR3 consists of 15 residues. CDR3 amino acids: CASSLAGQGNTEAFF. CDR3 in DNA: TGCGCCAGCAGCTTGGCGGGACAGGGGAACACTGAAGCTTTCTTT. Combining the CDR3 with reference TRBV5-1 and TRBJ1-1 gives the whole variable domain KAGVTQTPRYLIKTRGQQVTLSCSPISGHRSVSWYQQTPGQGLQFLFEYFSETQRNKGNFPGRFSGRQFSNSRSEMNVSTLELGDSALYLCASSLAGQGNTEAFFGQGTRLTVV.

The chain carries TRBV5-5 and TRBJ2-2; D remains unclear. V lost 0 bases to trimming and J lost 6 bases, with 6 bases between them. In germline, CDR1 is SGHKS, CDR2 YYEKEE (reference sequence). The length of the CDR3 is 13 residues. The CDR3, as DNA: TGTGCCAGCAGCTTGGATCTCCCCGGGGAGCTGTTTTTT. Its protein product is CASSLDLPGELFF.

The V gene is TRBV12-5, the J gene TRBJ2-5, with a possible D match to TRBD1 (6 bases). Trimming removed 6 bases at V and 4 bases at J, with 9 bases between. The CDR3 is 12 residues long. The germline V gene has CDR1 LGHNT and CDR2 FRNRAP. The CDR3 coding sequence is TGTGCTAGTGGACAGGACAGAGAGACCCAGTACTTC. Residues: CASGQDRETQYF.

The rearrangement links TRBV6-5 to TRBJ1-6, with 8 bases lining up with TRBD1. The V gene's germline CDR1 is MNHEY and CDR2 SVGAGI. Losses at the gene ends were 6 bases for V and 8 bases for J; bases not matched to a gene: 3. CDR3 length: 13 amino acids. The DNA of the CDR3 is TGTGCCAGCAGACCCAGGGGGCATTCACCCCTCCACTTT. Its protein product is CASRPRGHSPLHF.

The chain links TRBV28 to TRBJ1-1; D not resolved. The ends were cut back, 7 bases at V and 2 bases at J, with 5 bases in the middle. Germline loops: CDR1 MDHEN, CDR2 SYDVKM. CDR3 size: 11 residues. The CDR3 region is CASTSNTEAFF. Here the CDR3 DNA reads TGTGCCAGCACGAGTAACACTGAAGCTTTCTTT.

The chain employs TRBV6-5 and TRBJ2-1, with a tentative D call TRBD1 (6 bases). Trimming removed 4 bases at V and 2 bases at J, with 15 bases between. This CDR3 comprises 16 residues. Germline V gene data show CDR1 as MNHEY and CDR2 as SVGAGI. CDR3 protein: CASSSSGVPPYNEQFF. Here the CDR3 DNA reads TGTGCCAGCAGTTCCTCAGGGGTCCCACCCTACAATGAGCAGTTCTTC.

The chain carries TRBV19 and TRBJ1-1; 9 bases agree with TRBD1. The CDR3 consists of 15 residues. V trimming: 8 bases; J trimming: 4 bases; junction bases outside the gene matches: 11. Germline V gene sequence: CDR1 LNHDA, CDR2 SQIVND (reference sequence). CDR3 loop: CASSAERDRVTEAFF. The CDR3 coding sequence is TGTGCCAGTTCAGCCGAGCGGGACAGGGTCACTGAAGCTTTCTTT.

This chain connects TRBV18 to TRBJ2-5; 7 bases fit TRBD2. J lost 5 bases, V lost 2 bases, and 8 bases had no gene match. The CDR3 has 15 amino acids. Germline CDR1 is KGHSH and CDR2 is LQKENI. The CDR3 is CASSPVAGRLETQYF. CDR3 nucleotide sequence: TGTGCCAGCTCACCAGTGGCCGGGAGGTTGGAGACCCAGTACTTC.

The rearrangement uses TRBV6-1 and TRBJ1-5; 9 bases are shared with TRBD1. The CDR3 is made up of 16 amino acids. CDR1 MNHNS and CDR2 SASEGT come from the germline V gene. V dropped 5 bases and J dropped 1; count of bases not matched to a gene: 6. The CDR3 loop reads CASSKGDRVSNQPQHF. For the CDR3, the DNA is TGTGCCAGCAGTAAAGGGGACAGGGTAAGCAATCAGCCCCAGCATTTT.

This sequence joins TRBV2 and TRBJ1-6; TRBD1 agrees at 9 bases. The CDR3 has 15 residues. Germline V gene sequence: CDR1 SNHLY, CDR2 FYNNEI. The J segment lost 5 bases and the V segment lost 6 bases, leaving 5 bases of the junction unmatched. CDR3 sequence: CASRVDRGNNSPLHF. As DNA, the CDR3 is TGTGCCAGCAGGGTAGACAGGGGGAATAATTCACCCCTCCACTTT. The full variable domain, completed using reference TRBV2 and TRBJ1-6, is EPEVTQTPSHQVTQMGQEVILRCVPISNHLYFYWYRQILGQKVEFLVSFYNNEISEKSEIFDDQFSVERPDGSNFTLKIRSTKLEDSAMYFCASRVDRGNNSPLHFGNGTRLTVT.

The genes are TRBV27 and TRBJ2-5; TRBD1 matches at 7 bases. The CDR3 spans 16 residues. The ends lost 0 bases at V and 1 base at J; junction bases unmatched: 5. Germline V lookup: CDR1 MNHEY, CDR2 SMNVEV (reference sequence). For the CDR3, the DNA is TGTGCCAGCAGTTTATCGTGGGACAGTCCCCAAGAGACCCAGTACTTC. Translated, it gives CASSLSWDSPQETQYF.

The chain recombines TRBV19 with TRBJ2-1, with 10 bases that match TRBD1. In germline, CDR1 is LNHDA, CDR2 SQIVND (reference sequence). The CDR3 sequence is 16 residues long. V trimming: 5 bases; J trimming: 5 bases; junction bases outside the gene matches: 9. CDR3 protein: CASSHRGTGVNNEQFF. CDR3 DNA sequence: TGTGCCAGTAGTCACCGAGGGACAGGGGTTAACAATGAGCAGTTCTTC.

This clone was counted a single time. This chain connects TRBV7-9 to TRBJ2-7; 7 bases line up with TRBD1. Germline assignment: CDR1 SEHNR and CDR2 FQNEAQ (reference sequence). There are 13 residues in the CDR3. V lost 3 bases, J lost 2 bases, and 1 base stayed unmatched. As DNA, the CDR3 is TGTGCCAGCAGCTTTACAGGGGCCTACGAGCAGTACTTC. Its translation: CASSFTGAYEQYF. The variable domain in full, completed from reference TRBV7-9 and TRBJ2-7, reads DTGVSQNPRHKITKRGQNVTFRCDPISEHNRLYWYRQTLGQGPEFLTYFQNEAQLEKSRLLSDRFSAERPKGSFSTLEIQRTEQGDSAMYLCASSFTGAYEQYFGPGTRLTVT.

The genes are TRBV3-1 (or the pseudogene TRBV3-2) and TRBJ2-7, with D unresolved. V was cut by 0 bases and J by 7 bases, with 10 bases left in between. Germline V lookup: CDR1 LGHDT, CDR2 YNNKEL (reference sequence). The CDR3 totals 13 residues. The CDR3 DNA sequence: TGTGCCAGCAGCCAAGATACCCCCGGGGAGCAGTACTTC. This gives the protein CASSQDTPGEQYF.

This clone was observed a handful of times. The CDR3 region has the DNA TGTGCCAGCAGTCGGGGGAACGGGCTGAATAATTCACCCCTCCACTTT. Its protein is CASSRGNGLNNSPLHF. The gene calls are TRBV7-9 and TRBJ1-6; TRBD1 is a possible D gene (5 bases). CDR3 length equals 16 residues. With 6 bases removed from V and 5 bases from J, the gap between germline ends came to 17 bases. The V gene's germline CDR1 is SEHNR and CDR2 FQNEAQ (reference sequence).

This chain uses TRBV6-5 with TRBJ2-7; TRBD1 agrees at 11 bases. The CDR3 sequence is 14 residues long. Germline CDR1 MNHEY, CDR2 SVGAGI. The trim removed 9 bases at V and 5 bases at J, leaving 9 bases unmatched. The CDR3 sequence: CASRTGGNPDEQYF. The CDR3, as DNA: TGTGCCAGTAGGACAGGGGGCAATCCTGACGAGCAGTACTTC.

V and J are TRBV7-3 and TRBJ2-3; 8 bases are a match to TRBD1. Trimming took 2 bases from V and 4 from J; bases not matched to a gene: 14. Germline CDR1 SGHTA, CDR2 FQGTGA. The CDR3 contains 18 residues. The CDR3 DNA is TGTGCCAGCAGCTTATCTGGTACAGGGGGGAGGTTTCCAGATACGCAGTATTTT. Translated: CASSLSGTGGRFPDTQYF.

V gene TRBV7-9 combines with J gene TRBJ2-7; D might be TRBD2 (6 bases). This CDR3 spans 17 amino acids. Between the trimmed V and J ends, which lost 4 bases and 2 bases, there was a span of 21 bases. Germline values: CDR1 SEHNR, CDR2 FQNEAQ (reference sequence). The CDR3 region has the DNA TGTGCCAGCAGCTCGACGAGCGGACTACCGAGAACCTACGAGCAGTACTTC. Translated, it gives CASSSTSGLPRTYEQYF.

The J gene is TRBJ2-7, the V gene TRBV18, with D possibly being TRBD1 (5 bases). V shed 1 base and J shed 5 bases, with 12 bases lying between them. This CDR3 has 14 residues. In germline, CDR1 is KGHSH, CDR2 LQKENI. This CDR3 is CASSPRRAENEQYF. The CDR3 region has the DNA TGTGCCAGCTCACCACGCAGGGCTGAAAACGAGCAGTACTTC.

The chain combines TRBV25-1 with TRBJ1-1; a possible D gene is TRBD1 (6 bases). The CDR3 is 15 amino acids. Germline CDR1 MGHDK, CDR2 SYGVNS. Deletions cut 2 bases from V and 0 bases from J, with 10 bases between. As DNA, the CDR3 is TGTGCCAGCAGTGAAATTGACAGGATGAACACTGAAGCTTTCTTT. Protein: CASSEIDRMNTEAFF.

This chain joins TRBV5-3 and TRBJ1-6, with unresolved D. TRBV5-3 is identified as an open reading frame with a role that is uncertain. V was shortened by 6 bases and J by 6 bases, with 7 bases between the two germline ends. The CDR3 has 12 residues. This CDR3 reads CARTISNSPLHF. CDR3 in DNA: TGTGCCAGAACCATTAGTAATTCACCCCTCCACTTT.